There are many counts of the clone carrying this T cell receptor (beta chain). One entry per CDR3 protein, called by TCRdb with MiXCR from the 5' RACE reads. The profile shows over 60,000 distinct CDR3 sequences, approximately 5% of them singletons. The CDR3 runs 14 residues. V was pared by 7 bases and J by 1 base, with 9 bases between. Per germline, CDR1 KGHDR and CDR2 SFDVKD. The data were taken from a study of CD8 T cells in ankylosing spondylitis. Sequencing used blood, either unsorted or a sorted T cell fraction (not recorded which). The clonotype originates from a male donor with ankylosing spondylitis or in good health (not recorded which). This chain uses TRBV24-1 with TRBJ2-2, with D possibly being TRBD1 (6 bases). In DNA form, the CDR3 reads TGTGCCACCAGCGGGACATTGAACACCGGGGAGCTGTTTTTT. It specifies CATSGTLNTGELFF.